Each of the 30 T cell receptor beta chains below was sequenced from the same sample in a study of OX40 agonist ivuxolimab in advanced cancers. Sequenced by immunoSEQ multiplex PCR; TCRdb stores in-frame clones only, minus some. In the table there are about 49,000 clones, 75% to 90% of which are singletons. Sequenced material: CD4+ or CD8+ T cells sorted from blood, taken in a trial of the OX40 agonist ivuxolimab. Receptor source: an adult with an advanced solid tumor such as melanoma, head and neck, liver or kidney cancer.

The chain joins TRBV25-1 to TRBJ2-7; D unresolved. Germline CDR1 is MGHDK and CDR2 is SYGVNS. The CDR3 sequence is 11 residues long. Trimming pared 9 bases from V and 4 bases from J, leaving 10 bases between. Here the CDR3 DNA reads TGTGCCAGTCGCTACGAGTACGAGCAGTACTTC. Translation gives CASRYEYEQYF.

The chain carries TRBV28 and TRBJ2-7; 7 nucleotides agree with TRBD1. The V segment lost 4 bases and the J segment 0 bases; nucleotides outside the gene matches: 9. This CDR3 has 16 residues. Germline CDR1 and CDR2: MDHEN and SYDVKM. The CDR3 sequence: CASSYSGTESSYEQYV. The CDR3 DNA is TGTGCCAGCAGTTACTCCGGGACAGAGAGCTCCTACGAGCAGTACGTC.

This chain connects TRBV7-6 to TRBJ2-1; D is unresolved. The V end lost 4 bases, the J end lost 4 bases, and 5 bases lay between the germline ends. Per germline, CDR1 SGHVS and CDR2 FNYEAQ. The CDR3 consists of 12 residues. Here the CDR3 reads CASSSLYNEQFF. Here the CDR3 DNA reads TGTGCCAGCAGCTCCTTATACAATGAGCAGTTCTTC. The whole variable domain, remainder taken from reference TRBV7-6 and TRBJ2-1, is GAGVSQSPRYKVTKRGQDVALRCDPISGHVSLYWYRQALGQGPEFLTYFNYEAQQDKSGLPNDRFSAERPEGSISTLTIQRTEQRDSAMYRCASSSLYNEQFFGPGTRLTVL.

The J gene is TRBJ1-1, the V gene TRBV18, with TRBD1 identical over 8 bases. The CDR3 sequence is 17 residues long. Germline-derived CDR1 and CDR2 are KGHSH and LQKENI. J was trimmed by 4 bases and V by 4 bases; bases with no gene match: 14. CDR3: CASSLQGAEAWGTEAFF. The CDR3 DNA follows: TGTGCCAGCTCACTTCAGGGGGCTGAAGCTTGGGGCACTGAAGCTTTCTTT.

This chain joins TRBV7-2 and TRBJ1-5; D remains unclear. With 5 bases removed from V and 3 bases from J, the gap between germline ends came to 11 bases. CDR1 is SGHTA, CDR2 FQGNSA, per germline. The CDR3 has 14 residues. The CDR3 region is CASSSEQINQPQHF. The CDR3 DNA reads as TGTGCCAGCAGCAGTGAGCAAATCAATCAGCCCCAGCATTTT.

In this sample, this clone turned up many times. The CDR3 DNA is TGTGCCAGCAGCTCTAGGACGACGAACACCGGGGAGCTGTTTTTT. Protein sequence: CASSSRTTNTGELFF. V usage is TRBV7-9 and J usage is TRBJ2-2, with no clear D. V gave up 4 bases and J gave up 0 bases, with 9 bases separating them. From germline, CDR1 is SEHNR and CDR2 FQNEAQ (reference sequence). The CDR3 has 15 amino acids.

This chain connects TRBV9 to TRBJ2-3; 7 bases line up with TRBD1. In germline, CDR1 is SGDLS, CDR2 YYNGEE. This CDR3 contains 12 residues. Unmatched junction bases numbered 1, after V lost 3 bases and J lost 6 bases. CDR3 DNA: TGTGCCAGCAGCGAGGACAGGGATACGCAGTATTTT. This encodes CASSEDRDTQYF.

V and J are TRBV7-3 and TRBJ2-1; D gene ambiguous. Trimming removed 1 base from V and 6 bases from J, with 7 bases in between. Germline assignment: CDR1 SGHTA and CDR2 FQGTGA. CDR3 size: 13 residues. CDR3 region: CASSLILGNEQFF. The CDR3 coding sequence is TGTGCCAGCAGCTTAATCCTGGGCAATGAGCAGTTCTTC.

For the CDR3, the DNA is TGTGCCAGCGGTCAGCCCCAGCATTTT. Its translation is CASGQPQHF. The rearrangement links TRBV6-1 to TRBJ1-5; the D is unclear. Germline V gene sequence: CDR1 MNHNS, CDR2 SASEGT. V dropped 8 bases and J dropped 6 bases, with 2 bases sitting between them. The CDR3 has 9 residues.

V is TRBV6-6 and J is TRBJ1-6; D gene uncertain. The germline V gene encodes CDR1 MNHNY and CDR2 SVGAGI (reference sequence). Trimming cost V 3 bases and J 7 bases, with 16 bases left between them. This CDR3 is built from 16 residues. For the CDR3, the DNA is TGTGCCAGCAGTTATAAACCCCCAGGTGCAAATTCACCCCTCCACTTT. Amino acid sequence: CASSYKPPGANSPLHF.

This clone rates as medium-sized. The chain recombines TRBV28 with TRBJ2-1, with TRBD1 matching 7 bases. The V and J ends lost 3 bases and 8 bases, in that order; junction bases with no gene match: 7. The germline V gene has CDR1 MDHEN and CDR2 SYDVKM. The CDR3 is made up of 14 amino acids. This CDR3 reads CASSFNRGVDEQFF. DNA for the CDR3: TGTGCCAGCAGTTTTAACAGGGGCGTAGATGAGCAGTTCTTC.

The rearrangement uses TRBV28 and TRBJ2-1; 9 bases agree with TRBD2. CDR3 size: 16 residues. V lost 6 bases, J lost 9 bases, and 15 bases stayed unmatched. Germline assignment: CDR1 MDHEN and CDR2 SYDVKM. In DNA, the CDR3 is TGTGCCAGCAGACCCCTTAGCGGGGGTCTCCCTCCTGAGCAGTTCTTC. It encodes CASRPLSGGLPPEQFF.

V usage is TRBV9 and J usage is TRBJ2-3; TRBD1 matches at 9 bases. V shed 8 bases and J 2 bases; nucleotides not matched to a gene: 21. Looked up from germline, CDR1 is SGDLS and CDR2 is YYNGEE. The CDR3 consists of 19 residues. CDR3 sequence reads: CASSSPRTGTGSITDTQYF. For the CDR3, the DNA is TGTGCCAGTTCTTCCCCCCGAACCGGGACAGGGTCGATCACAGATACGCAGTATTTT.

V gene TRBV7-9 combines with J gene TRBJ2-6, with TRBD2 as a possible D gene (6 bases). Germline CDR1 and CDR2: SEHNR and FQNEAQ (reference sequence). V lost 5 bases and J lost 3, with 23 bases in between. The CDR3 runs to 19 residues. The CDR3 DNA follows: TGTGCCAGCAGCGAGCCGGGGGAACGGGACCTTGGTGGGGCCAACGTCCTGACTTTC. Its protein product is CASSEPGERDLGGANVLTF.

This clone is deemed medium-sized. The chain couples TRBV27 to TRBJ2-3; 8 bases align to TRBD2. The germline V gene has CDR1 MNHEY and CDR2 SMNVEV (reference sequence). The CDR3 covers 14 residues. The junction had 3 bases not matched to a gene; V was cut back by 4 bases and J by 3 bases. The CDR3 protein is CASSSSGGTDTQYF. The CDR3 region has the DNA TGTGCCAGCAGTTCCAGCGGGGGAACAGATACGCAGTATTTT.

The J gene is TRBJ2-3, the V gene TRBV28, with D perhaps matching TRBD1 or TRBD2 (5 bases each). This CDR3 region has 16 residues. V was trimmed by 3 bases and J by 3 bases, leaving 16 bases between them. Germline V lookup: CDR1 MDHEN, CDR2 SYDVKM. CDR3 coding DNA: TGTGCCAGCAGTTTCTCCCCCCTGGGGGATACAGATACGCAGTATTTT. It translates to CASSFSPLGDTDTQYF.

The chain combines TRBV7-9 with TRBJ2-7; D is possibly TRBD2 (5 bases). CDR3 length equals 14 residues. V was pared by 1 base and J by 2 bases, with 9 bases between. Germline lookup yields CDR1 SEHNR and CDR2 FQNEAQ (reference sequence). The CDR3 sequence is CASSLVGSAYEQYF. The CDR3 DNA is TGTGCCAGCAGCTTAGTGGGGAGCGCCTACGAGCAGTACTTC.

V usage is TRBV19 and J usage is TRBJ2-3; 11 nucleotides align to TRBD2. With 4 bases clipped from V and 4 bases from J, the junction kept 10 bases outside the gene matches. The CDR3 is made up of 17 amino acids. CDR1 is LNHDA and CDR2 is SQIVND in the germline V gene (reference sequence). The DNA for the CDR3 is TGTGCCAGTAGTAACGGGGTAGCGGGGGGGCCCCCAGATACGCAGTATTTT. Residues: CASSNGVAGGPPDTQYF.

The chain has TRBV27 and TRBJ2-1; 8 bases fit TRBD2. Trimming cost V 3 bases and J 7 bases; bases outside gene matches: 5. The CDR3 sequence is 14 residues long. The germline gives CDR1 MNHEY, CDR2 SMNVEV (reference sequence). The CDR3 DNA reads as TGTGCCAGCAGTTTCGGGGGGGCTCGAAATGAGCAGTTCTTC. Translated, it gives CASSFGGARNEQFF.

This clone showed up just once. The chain is built from TRBV28 and TRBJ1-2; D is perhaps TRBD1 (5 bases). V was cut by 3 bases and J by 2 bases, with 13 bases left in between. Germline V gene lookup returns CDR1 MDHEN and CDR2 SYDVKM. CDR3 length equals 15 residues. The CDR3 DNA reads as TGTGCCAGCAGTTTTCTCCCCAGGGACAACTATGGCTACACCTTC. As protein: CASSFLPRDNYGYTF.

The rearrangement links TRBV27 to TRBJ1-2; D unclear. The CDR3 has 9 residues. CDR1 and CDR2 (germline): MNHEY, SMNVEV (reference sequence). The V gene lost 9 bases and the J gene lost 8 bases, with 7 bases spanning the gap. CDR3 nucleotide sequence: TGTGCCAGGGTCTTAGGCTACACCTTC. Translating gives CARVLGYTF.

The genes are TRBV2 and TRBJ2-1, with TRBD2 identical over 7 bases. The J segment lost 6 bases and the V segment lost 2 bases, leaving 13 bases of the junction unmatched. From germline, CDR1 is SNHLY and CDR2 FYNNEI. This CDR3 is built from 17 residues. For the CDR3, the DNA is TGTGCCAGCAGTGAATTTGCGCGGGGAGGGTTCAGCAATGAGCAGTTCTTC. Its protein product is CASSEFARGGFSNEQFF.

The table lists this clone with a few counts. This chain uses TRBV16 with TRBJ2-7; a possible D gene is TRBD1 (5 bases). Germline V gene data show CDR1 as KGHSY and CDR2 as FQNENV. The CDR3 consists of 12 residues. V was shortened by 0 bases and J by 12 bases, with 12 bases between the two germline ends. CDR3 region: CASSQSKSTGYF. Here the CDR3 DNA reads TGTGCCAGCAGCCAATCGAAATCTACAGGGTACTTC.

The rearrangement links TRBV7-2 to TRBJ1-4, with 7 bases identical to TRBD1. After removal of 1 base from V and 7 bases from J, the junction contained 9 bases not matched to a gene. The germline V gene has CDR1 SGHTA and CDR2 FQGNSA. This CDR3 has 16 amino acids. CDR3 protein: CASSLGTGWQGEKLFF. The DNA of the CDR3 is TGTGCCAGCAGCTTAGGGACAGGTTGGCAAGGTGAAAAACTGTTTTTT.

J is TRBJ1-4 and V is TRBV11-2, with 9 bases lining up with TRBD1. The CDR3 runs 16 residues. The germline gives CDR1 SGHAT, CDR2 FQNNGV. V was clipped by 4 bases and J by 11 bases; unmatched bases: 14. The CDR3 DNA reads as TGTGCCAGCAGCTCCACCCCGGGACAGGGAGGTGGGAAACTGTTTTTT. This codes for CASSSTPGQGGGKLFF.

The chain recombines TRBV19 with TRBJ2-5, with D perhaps assigned TRBD1 or TRBD2 (5 bases each). Germline CDR1 is LNHDA and CDR2 is SQIVND (reference sequence). Trimming cost V 8 bases and J 1 base, with 8 bases left between them. The length of the CDR3 is 12 residues. CDR3 residues: CASAGAQETQYF. CDR3 bases: TGTGCCAGTGCCGGGGCCCAAGAGACCCAGTACTTC.

The chain uses TRBV6-6 and TRBJ2-3, with 11 nucleotides matching TRBD1. The CDR3 contains 14 residues. Germline CDR1 and CDR2: MNHNY and SVGAGI (reference sequence). J was trimmed by 5 bases and V by 7 bases; bases with no gene match: 5. CDR3 in amino acids: CASTKGQGEDTQYF. In nucleotides, the CDR3 is TGTGCCAGCACCAAGGGACAGGGGGAAGATACGCAGTATTTT.

Of note for this clone: Given a much more abundant clone one base away, this may be a read error. The chain couples TRBV23-1 to TRBJ1-5; D unresolved. TRBV23-1 belongs to the ORF category, with a function that is uncertain. The CDR3 has 13 amino acids. Trimming stripped 6 bases from V and 5 bases from J, with 11 bases between. The CDR3: CASSQESDQPQHF. In nucleotides, the CDR3 is TGCGCCAGCAGCCAAGAAAGCGATCAGCCCCAGCATTTT.

The chain employs TRBV27 and TRBJ1-2; D not certain. V lost 4 bases, J lost 1 base, and 10 bases lay in between. The germline V gene has CDR1 MNHEY and CDR2 SMNVEV (reference sequence). This CDR3 is 14 amino acids long. CDR3 sequence reads: CASSWAGSNYGYTF. The CDR3, as DNA: TGTGCCAGCAGTTGGGCAGGCAGTAACTATGGCTACACCTTC.

This chain connects TRBV5-1 to TRBJ2-1, with 7 nucleotides matching TRBD1. The CDR3 consists of 11 residues. V lost 7 bases and J lost 8; bases outside the gene matches: 3. The germline CDR1 and CDR2 sequences are SGHRS and YFSETQ. The CDR3 region is CASRQGDEQFF. CDR3 bases: TGCGCCAGCCGCCAGGGGGATGAGCAGTTCTTC.